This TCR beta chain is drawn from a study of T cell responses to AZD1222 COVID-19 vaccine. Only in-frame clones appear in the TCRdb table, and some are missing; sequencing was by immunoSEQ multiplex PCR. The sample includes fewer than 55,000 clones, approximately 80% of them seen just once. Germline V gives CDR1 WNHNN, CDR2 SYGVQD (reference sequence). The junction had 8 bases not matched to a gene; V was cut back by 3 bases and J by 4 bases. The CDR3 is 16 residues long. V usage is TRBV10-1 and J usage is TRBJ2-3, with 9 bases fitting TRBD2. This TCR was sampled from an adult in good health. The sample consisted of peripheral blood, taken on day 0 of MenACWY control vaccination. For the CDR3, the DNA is TGCGCCAGCAGTGATGAAAGCGGGAGGCGGGCAGATACGCAGTATTTT. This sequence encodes CASSDESGRRADTQYF.